Presented here are 30 T cell receptor beta chains from one specimen sequenced in a study of technical replicates of blood from a handful of donors. Sequencing was performed with immunoSEQ multiplex PCR; in TCRdb, only in-frame clones are kept and a portion is missing. Among more than 65,000 clones listed, 91% were seen once. The source material was T cells isolated from PBMCs. These receptors were collected from a human donor in good health. Some clones in this sample may be carry-over from other donors' samples.

The rearrangement joins TRBV4-2 to TRBJ1-4; maybe TRBD1 (5 bases). The CDR3 contains 15 residues. Germline loops: CDR1 LGHNA, CDR2 YNFKEQ. Trimming stripped 0 bases from V and 8 bases from J, with 13 bases between. The CDR3 reads CASSQETGAREKLFF. The CDR3 bases are TGTGCCAGCAGCCAAGAAACAGGCGCCAGGGAAAAACTGTTTTTT.

V gene TRBV14 combines with J gene TRBJ2-4, with 7 bases that match TRBD2. V lost 2 bases to trimming and J lost 5 bases; unmatched junction nucleotides: 12. From germline, CDR1 is SGHDN and CDR2 FVKESK. This CDR3 has 17 amino acids. The CDR3 here is CASSQLRGLADENIQYF. The CDR3 DNA is TGTGCCAGCAGCCAACTACGGGGTCTAGCGGACGAAAACATTCAGTACTTC.

This clone was observed a few times. This chain links TRBV29-1 with TRBJ2-2; 8 nucleotides agree with TRBD1. This CDR3 comprises 16 residues. Germline CDR1 is SQVTM and CDR2 is ANQGSEA. Unmatched junction bases numbered 6, after V lost 2 bases and J lost 1 base. CDR3 sequence: CSVESRTGRNTGELFF. CDR3 DNA sequence: TGCAGCGTTGAATCTCGGACAGGGCGGAACACCGGGGAGCTGTTTTTT.

The rearrangement links TRBV6-6 to TRBJ2-7; D unclear. The ends were cut back, 4 bases at V and 0 bases at J, with 7 bases in the middle. The CDR3 extends over 13 amino acids. The V gene's germline CDR1 is MNHNY and CDR2 SVGAGI (reference sequence). This chain's CDR3 is CASSSSGSYEQYF. CDR3 nucleotide sequence: TGTGCCAGCAGTTCTTCAGGCTCCTACGAGCAGTACTTC.

V is TRBV29-1 and J is TRBJ2-5, with D possibly TRBD2 on 7 matching bases. Trimming took off 6 bases at V and 4 bases at J, with 12 bases between the two ends. Germline V lookup: CDR1 SQVTM, CDR2 ANQGSEA. The CDR3 spans 12 residues. The CDR3 loop is CSVGGGGETQYF. The CDR3 DNA reads TGCAGCGTGGGGGGGGGCGGAGAGACCCAGTACTTC.

The chain uses TRBV7-3 and TRBJ2-3; D is possibly TRBD2 (6 bases). Germline V gene sequence: CDR1 SGHTA, CDR2 FQGTGA. Trimming removed 5 bases at V and 5 bases at J, with 17 bases between. This CDR3 has 15 residues. CDR3 sequence reads: CASSLEGREVDTQYF. The CDR3 bases are TGTGCCAGCAGCCTAGAGGGCAGGGAGGTAGATACGCAGTATTTT.

The chain has TRBV27 and TRBJ2-4; 7 bases map to TRBD1. Germline lookup yields CDR1 MNHEY and CDR2 SMNVEV (reference sequence). The trim removed 5 bases at V and 8 bases at J, leaving 9 bases unmatched. CDR3 length: 14 amino acids. The DNA of the CDR3 is TGTGCCAGCAGTATCCAGGGGGTGGGAGACATTCAGTACTTC. Translation gives CASSIQGVGDIQYF.

V is TRBV19 and J is TRBJ1-4, with D possibly TRBD1 on 6 matching bases. This CDR3 has 16 amino acids. The V gene's germline CDR1 is LNHDA and CDR2 SQIVND (reference sequence). Trimming took 3 bases from V and 7 from J, leaving 18 bases between them. The chain's CDR3 is CASSMRGGAFTEKLFF. The DNA for the CDR3 is TGTGCCAGTAGTATGCGTGGGGGCGCGTTTACTGAAAAACTGTTTTTT.

The CDR3 DNA is TGTGCCACTAGTAGTGGTCACGGAGAGGAGACCCAGTACTTC. Encoded protein: CATSSGHGEETQYF. V and J are TRBV7-6 and TRBJ2-5, with unresolved D. V lost 10 bases and J 5 bases, leaving 20 bases between the germline ends. Germline V gene data show CDR1 as SGHVS and CDR2 as FNYEAQ. The CDR3 spans 14 residues.

The CDR3 region is CASSWVLGGAAFF. CDR3 nucleotides: TGTGCCAGCAGTTGGGTATTAGGGGGCGCCGCTTTCTTT. V gene TRBV6-5 combines with J gene TRBJ1-1, with 7 positions matching TRBD1. The length of the CDR3 is 13 residues. The V segment lost 4 bases and the J segment 11 bases; nucleotides outside the gene matches: 10. The V gene's germline CDR1 is MNHEY and CDR2 SVGAGI.

The chain has TRBV5-8 and TRBJ1-2; no clear D gene. The CDR3 is 14 amino acids. Deletions cut 2 bases from V and 0 bases from J, with 8 bases between. Germline V gene sequence: CDR1 SGHTS, CDR2 YDEGEE. CDR3 in DNA: TGTGCCAGCAGCTTCCCAGGCGCTAACTATGGCTACACCTTC. Amino acids: CASSFPGANYGYTF. The complete variable domain, with remaining parts taken from reference TRBV5-8 and TRBJ1-2, reads EAGVTQSPTHLIKTRGQQATLRCSPISGHTSVYWYQQALGLGLQFLLWYDEGEERNRGNFPPRFSGRQFPNYSSELNVNALELEDSALYLCASSFPGANYGYTFGSGTRLTVV.

CDR3 protein: CASSHPDVGWNNEQFF. The CDR3 nucleotides are TGCGCCAGCAGCCATCCGGATGTCGGGTGGAACAATGAGCAGTTCTTC. The chain employs TRBV4-1 and TRBJ2-1; D not resolved. The germline CDR1 and CDR2 sequences are MGHRA and YSYEKL. CDR3 length: 16 amino acids. V lost 3 bases, J lost 5 bases, and 17 bases lay in between.

The chain recombines TRBV11-3 with TRBJ1-1, with no clear D. Trimming left V 1 base short and J 1 base short, with 7 bases between. Germline CDR1 SGHNT, CDR2 YENEEA. The CDR3 is made up of 14 amino acids. CDR3 nucleotide sequence: TGTGCCAGCAGCTTAGGACGCGGGAACACTGAAGCTTTCTTT. It yields the protein CASSLGRGNTEAFF.

The J gene is TRBJ2-5, the V gene TRBV2, with 9 bases fitting TRBD1. CDR3 size: 15 residues. V shed 4 bases and J 5 bases; nucleotides not matched to a gene: 8. Germline CDR1 reads SNHLY; CDR2 reads FYNNEI. The CDR3 DNA reads TGTGCCAGCAGTGCCCCGGACAGGGGAGGGGAGACCCAGTACTTC. It specifies CASSAPDRGGETQYF.

The J gene is TRBJ1-1, the V gene TRBV4-1, with D possibly being TRBD1 (5 bases). The germline V gene has CDR1 MGHRA and CDR2 YSYEKL. Trimming took 0 bases from V and 11 from J, leaving 16 bases between them. The CDR3 spans 14 residues. CDR3 amino acids: CASSQEGEGPRAFF. Written as DNA, the CDR3 is TGCGCCAGCAGCCAAGAAGGGGAAGGGCCGAGGGCTTTCTTT.

J is TRBJ2-1 and V is TRBV7-9, with D possibly being TRBD2 (5 bases). Looked up from germline, CDR1 is SEHNR and CDR2 is FQNEAQ (reference sequence). The V and J ends lost 5 bases and 0 bases respectively, with 17 bases between them. The CDR3 covers 17 residues. This CDR3 reads CASSGRSGGSSYNEQFF. The CDR3 nucleotides read TGTGCCAGCAGCGGACGATCCGGAGGCAGCTCCTACAATGAGCAGTTCTTC.

V usage is TRBV4-2 and J usage is TRBJ1-4; weak D call: TRBD1 (5 bases). The CDR3 covers 14 residues. Looked up from germline, CDR1 is LGHNA and CDR2 is YNFKEQ. V was cut by 2 bases and J by 5 bases, with 9 bases left in between. The CDR3 region is CASSQISGNEKLFF. The DNA of the CDR3 is TGTGCCAGCAGCCAAATATCAGGGAATGAAAAACTGTTTTTT.

This clone appeared once. The chain is built from TRBV10-2 and TRBJ2-2; unclear D gene. Germline values: CDR1 WSHSY, CDR2 SAAADI. V dropped 5 bases and J dropped 4 bases, with 8 bases sitting between them. This CDR3 contains 13 residues. The CDR3 is CASSLVGTGELFF. The CDR3 DNA reads TGCGCCAGCAGTCTAGTTGGCACCGGGGAGCTGTTTTTT.

This clone was picked up a small number of times. The chain has TRBV30 and TRBJ1-5, with D uncertain. The V gene lost 1 base and the J gene lost 7 bases, with 11 bases spanning the gap. The CDR3 covers 13 residues. Germline V gene data show CDR1 as GTSNPN and CDR2 as SVGIG (reference sequence). CDR3 protein: CAWSEMGTQPQHF. The CDR3 nucleotides read TGTGCCTGGAGTGAAATGGGCACGCAGCCCCAGCATTTT.

The chain carries TRBV30 and TRBJ1-1, with TRBD1 as a possible D gene (6 bases). The CDR3 consists of 15 residues. The V gene lost 2 bases and the J gene lost 0 bases, with 13 bases spanning the gap. CDR1 and CDR2 (germline): GTSNPN, SVGIG (reference sequence). CDR3: CAWSRGGRMNTEAFF. CDR3 bases: TGTGCCTGGAGTAGGGGGGGGAGGATGAACACTGAAGCTTTCTTT.

The V and J genes are TRBV6-1 and TRBJ2-7; D gene ambiguous. Per germline, CDR1 MNHNS and CDR2 SASEGT. V lost 6 bases and J 0 bases, leaving 9 bases between the germline ends. This CDR3 is 13 amino acids long. The CDR3: CASSYYDSYEQYF. The CDR3 region has the DNA TGTGCCAGCAGCTATTACGACTCCTACGAGCAGTACTTC.

The chain recombines TRBV28 with TRBJ2-3; 9 positions agree with TRBD2. Per germline, CDR1 MDHEN and CDR2 SYDVKM. V was clipped by 2 bases and J by 8 bases; unmatched bases: 11. The CDR3 extends over 16 amino acids. CDR3 loop: CASSLVASGIVGTQYF. In nucleotides, the CDR3 is TGTGCCAGCAGTTTAGTTGCTAGCGGGATAGTGGGTACGCAGTATTTT.

The chain links TRBV9 to TRBJ2-5; 14 bases align to TRBD2. The CDR3 has 18 amino acids. V gave up 2 bases and J gave up 1 base; unmatched junction bases: 7. Germline V gene lookup returns CDR1 SGDLS and CDR2 YYNGEE. The CDR3 spells CASSVGTSGGTFQETQYF. The CDR3 coding sequence is TGTGCCAGCAGCGTGGGGACTAGCGGGGGTACCTTCCAAGAGACCCAGTACTTC.

This chain joins TRBV6-5 and TRBJ1-1; 8 positions match TRBD1. This CDR3 is built from 14 residues. CDR1 and CDR2 from the germline V gene are MNHEY and SVGAGI. The V segment lost 8 bases and the J segment 5 bases; nucleotides outside the gene matches: 10. CDR3 sequence: CASQTQGAYTEAFF. In DNA, the CDR3 is TGTGCCAGCCAAACTCAGGGGGCTTATACTGAAGCTTTCTTT.

This chain joins TRBV7-7 and TRBJ2-2; 7 bases map to TRBD1. This CDR3 has 16 amino acids. The trim removed 5 bases at V and 3 bases at J, leaving 9 bases unmatched. CDR1 and CDR2 from the germline V gene are SSHAT and FNYEAQ (reference sequence). The CDR3, as DNA: TGTGCCAGCAGCCAACTGACAGGGCGGGACACCGGGGAGCTGTTTTTT. As protein: CASSQLTGRDTGELFF.

This chain connects TRBV29-1 to TRBJ2-2; TRBD1 might be the D (5 bases). V was trimmed by 4 bases and J by 4 bases, leaving 10 bases between them. The germline V gene has CDR1 SQVTM and CDR2 ANQGSEA. The CDR3 loop spans 13 amino acids. CDR3 protein: CSVGGRATGELFF. The CDR3 DNA reads TGCAGCGTTGGGGGCAGGGCCACCGGGGAGCTGTTTTTT.

V usage is TRBV7-8 and J usage is TRBJ2-3; 8 bases agree with TRBD2. The germline gives CDR1 SGHVS, CDR2 FQNEAQ. J was trimmed by 4 bases and V by 1 base; bases with no gene match: 19. The CDR3 is 20 residues long. CDR3 region: CASSLEIGKGSGETADTQYF. CDR3 nucleotide sequence: TGTGCCAGCAGCTTAGAGATCGGAAAGGGTAGCGGGGAGACGGCAGATACGCAGTATTTT. Supplemented by reference TRBV7-8 and TRBJ2-3, the full variable domain reads GAGVSQSPRYKVAKRGQDVALRCDPISGHVSLFWYQQALGQGPEFLTYFQNEAQLDKSGLPSDRFFAERPEGSVSTLKIQRTQQEDSAVYLCASSLEIGKGSGETADTQYFGPGTRLTVL.

The chain is built from TRBV29-1 and TRBJ1-4; possibly TRBD1 for D (5 bases). V was pared by 6 bases and J by 7 bases, with 18 bases between. From germline, CDR1 is SQVTM and CDR2 ANQGSEA. This CDR3 comprises 14 residues. CDR3 sequence reads: CSVRVPTGGEKLFF. The CDR3 DNA reads as TGCAGCGTGAGGGTCCCGACGGGGGGTGAAAAACTGTTTTTT.

CDR3 nucleotides: TGTGCTAGTGGTTTGGTCCCGGCGGTTAGCACAGATACGCAGTATTTT. This sequence encodes CASGLVPAVSTDTQYF. The gene calls are TRBV12-5 and TRBJ2-3; D is unresolved. V gave up 0 bases and J gave up 0 bases, with 10 bases separating them. The CDR3 sequence is 16 residues long. In germline, CDR1 is LGHNT, CDR2 FRNRAP. Full variable domain (outside the CDR3, taken from reference TRBV12-5 and TRBJ2-3): DARVTQTPRHKVTEMGQEVTMRCQPILGHNTVFWYRQTMMQGLELLAYFRNRAPLDDSGMPKDRFSAEMPDATLATLKIQPSEPRDSAVYFCASGLVPAVSTDTQYFGPGTRLTVL.

The V and J genes are TRBV6-4 and TRBJ1-1; 10 bases fit TRBD1. The CDR3 is made up of 15 amino acids. Germline values: CDR1 MRHNA, CDR2 SNTAGT. V trimming: 9 bases; J trimming: 4 bases; junction bases outside the gene matches: 11. CDR3 residues: CASSKTGTGVTEAFF. CDR3 in DNA: TGTGCCAGTTCCAAGACCGGGACAGGGGTCACTGAAGCTTTCTTT.